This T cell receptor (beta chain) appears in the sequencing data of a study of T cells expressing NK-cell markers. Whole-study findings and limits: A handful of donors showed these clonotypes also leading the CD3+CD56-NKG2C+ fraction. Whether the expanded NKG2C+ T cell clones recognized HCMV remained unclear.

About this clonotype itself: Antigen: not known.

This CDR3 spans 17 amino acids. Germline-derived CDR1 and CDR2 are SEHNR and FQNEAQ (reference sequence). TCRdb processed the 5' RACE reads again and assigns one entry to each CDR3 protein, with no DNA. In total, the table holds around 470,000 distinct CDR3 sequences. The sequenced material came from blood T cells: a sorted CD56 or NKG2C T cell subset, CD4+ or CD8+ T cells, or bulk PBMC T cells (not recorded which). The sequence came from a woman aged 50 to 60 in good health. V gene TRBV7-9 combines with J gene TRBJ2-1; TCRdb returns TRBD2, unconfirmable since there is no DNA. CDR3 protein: CASSLGNQGLANNEQFF. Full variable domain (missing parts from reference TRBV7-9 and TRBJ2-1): DTGVSQNPRHKITKRGQNVTFRCDPISEHNRLYWYRQTLGQGPEFLTYFQNEAQLEKSRLLSDRFSAERPKGSFSTLEIQRTEQGDSAMYLCASSLGNQGLANNEQFFGPGTRLTVL.